The T cell receptor (beta chain) described here comes from a study of regulatory T cells in long-lasting Graves disease. General observations from the study: The study found lower TCR diversity in persistent Graves' patients than in newly diagnosed ones.

V shed 6 bases and J shed 0 bases, with 18 bases lying between them. The CDR3 has 15 amino acids. CDR1 and CDR2 from the germline V gene are DFQATT and SNEGSKA (reference sequence). This clonotype was detected a few times. As yet, its antigen is unknown. Time point in this sample: persistent/refractory GD, antithyroid drugs over 5 years with positive TRAb. PBMC-extracted RNA yielded the TCR library. According to the study, TCR beta libraries were built with iRepertoire HTBI primers and CDR3-region Arm-PCR. TCRdb used MiXCR to reprocess the multiplex PCR reads, holding one entry per CDR3 protein. The sample records about 420,000 distinct CDR3 sequences, 20% to 25% being singletons.

The rearrangement joins TRBV20-1 to TRBJ2-7, with D uncertain. Sequenced material: peripheral blood mononuclear cells (PBMCs), taken when the disease was refractory, from a patient treated with antithyroid drugs. The TCR comes from a female donor with Graves disease. The CDR3 reads CSADRVAETSYEQYF. CDR3 coding DNA: TGCAGTGCCGATCGGGTGGCGGAAACCTCCTACGAGCAGTACTTC.